Listed below are T cell receptor beta chains from one sample, sequenced in a study of identical twins. TCRdb used MiXCR to reprocess the 5' RACE reads, holding one entry per CDR3 protein. Of hundreds of thousands of distinct CDR3 sequences listed, around a sixth are singletons. The sample was also reused in another study, on T cells expressing NK-cell markers.

The specimen sequenced was PBMCs. These receptors were obtained from a woman aged 18-29 years in good health. CDR3s include the opening cysteine and the closing phenylalanine or tryptophan. The D gene is left open where the match is weak. Not all rows give a size; the values are once, few, many and, for expanded clones, a class.

cdr3_nt,cdr3_aa,clone_size,j_call,v_call,d_call
TGCAGTCCGTCTTCCGGGACTAGCGTCAATGAGCAGTTCTTC,CSPSSGTSVNEQFF,few,TRBJ2-1,TRBV20-1,TRBD2
TGTGCCATCAGTGCAGTAGGGCTACAAGAGACCCAGTACTTC,CAISAVGLQETQYF,.,TRBJ2-5,TRBV10-3,.
TGTGCCACCAGCAGAAAACTAGCGGGGGATGCAGATACGCAGTATTTT,CATSRKLAGDADTQYF,few,TRBJ2-3,TRBV15,TRBD2
TGCGCCATCGCAGGAGGGGGCAATCAGCCCCAGCATTTT,CAIAGGGNQPQHF,.,TRBJ1-5,TRBV10-1,.
TGTGCCAGCAGCCGAAAACTAGCGGGGGGCTCCTACAATGAGCAGTTCTTC,CASSRKLAGGSYNEQFF,.,TRBJ2-1,TRBV11-2,TRBD2
TGCGCCAGCAGCTTCTCCCGCGGCTACAATGAGCAGTTCTTC,CASSFSRGYNEQFF,.,TRBJ2-1,TRBV5-1,.
TGTGCCAGCAGCCCCCCTCCCGGGCGAGGGGCCTACAATGAGCAGTTCTTC,CASSPPPGRGAYNEQFF,few,TRBJ2-1,TRBV9,.
TGTGCCAGCAGTTTATCGACTAGCGGGAACTCCTACGAGCAGTACTTC,CASSLSTSGNSYEQYF,few,TRBJ2-7,TRBV27,TRBD2
TGCAGCGTTGGGGACAGGGCAAGTGGCTACACCTTC,CSVGDRASGYTF,.,TRBJ1-2,TRBV29-1,TRBD1
TGTGCCAGCAGTCCCCATCGTGGGGAGAAAGAGACCCAGTACTTC,CASSPHRGEKETQYF,few,TRBJ2-5,TRBV12-3/TRBV12-4,.
TGTGCCATCAGTGCAAACAGACCCGGGGAGCTGTTTTTT,CAISANRPGELFF,many,TRBJ2-2,TRBV10-3,.
TGTGCCAGCAGTGATACCCCTAGGGGACTGCAGTTCTTC,CASSDTPRGLQFF,.,TRBJ2-1,TRBV6-4,.
TGTGCCAGCAGCCAATTGGGGAACACAGATACGCAGTATTTT,CASSQLGNTDTQYF,.,TRBJ2-3,TRBV3-1,.
TGCAGTGCTAGACAGGGTGTAGATGATGCTGAAGCTTTCTTT,CSARQGVDDAEAFF,many,TRBJ1-1,TRBV20-1,.
TGCAGCGCATGGGGGGGGAACTCCTACGAGCAGTACTTC,CSAWGGNSYEQYF,.,TRBJ2-7,TRBV29-1,TRBD2
TGTGCCAGCAGCTCGAGGGAGGGCACTGAAGCTTTCTTT,CASSSREGTEAFF,.,TRBJ1-1,TRBV12-3/TRBV12-4,.
TGTGCCAGCAGCTTAAGGCAGGGGGCGAAAGAGACCCAGTACTTC,CASSLRQGAKETQYF,few,TRBJ2-5,TRBV12-3/TRBV12-4,TRBD1
TGTGCCATCAGGGACAGGGTGAACACTGAAGCTTTCTTT,CAIRDRVNTEAFF,.,TRBJ1-1,TRBV10-3,TRBD1
TGTGCCAGCAGCTGGGACAGCCGTAATGAAAAACTGTTTTTT,CASSWDSRNEKLFF,.,TRBJ1-4,TRBV7-9,TRBD1
TGTGCCAGCAGCTTCGGACTAGCGGGGGGCCATTACCAAGAGACCCAGTACTTC,CASSFGLAGGHYQETQYF,.,TRBJ2-5,TRBV11-2,TRBD2
TGCGCCAGCAGCTTGGCCGGGACTAGCGTCTACAATGAGCAGTTCTTC,CASSLAGTSVYNEQFF,many,TRBJ2-1,TRBV5-1,TRBD2